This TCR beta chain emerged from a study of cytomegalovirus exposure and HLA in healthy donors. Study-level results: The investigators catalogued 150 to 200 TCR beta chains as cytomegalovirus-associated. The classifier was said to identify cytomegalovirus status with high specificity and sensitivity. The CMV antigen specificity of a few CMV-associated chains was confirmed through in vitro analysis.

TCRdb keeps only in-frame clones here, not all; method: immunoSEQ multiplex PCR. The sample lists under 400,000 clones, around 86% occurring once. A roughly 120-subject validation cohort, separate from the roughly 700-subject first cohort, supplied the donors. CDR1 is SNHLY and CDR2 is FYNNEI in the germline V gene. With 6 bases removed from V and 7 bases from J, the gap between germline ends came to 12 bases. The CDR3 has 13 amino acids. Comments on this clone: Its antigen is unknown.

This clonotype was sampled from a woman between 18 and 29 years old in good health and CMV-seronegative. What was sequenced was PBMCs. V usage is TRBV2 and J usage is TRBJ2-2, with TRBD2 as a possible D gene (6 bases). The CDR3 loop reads CASRGGPVGELFF. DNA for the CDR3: TGTGCCAGCAGGGGGGGACCGGTCGGGGAGCTGTTTTTT.